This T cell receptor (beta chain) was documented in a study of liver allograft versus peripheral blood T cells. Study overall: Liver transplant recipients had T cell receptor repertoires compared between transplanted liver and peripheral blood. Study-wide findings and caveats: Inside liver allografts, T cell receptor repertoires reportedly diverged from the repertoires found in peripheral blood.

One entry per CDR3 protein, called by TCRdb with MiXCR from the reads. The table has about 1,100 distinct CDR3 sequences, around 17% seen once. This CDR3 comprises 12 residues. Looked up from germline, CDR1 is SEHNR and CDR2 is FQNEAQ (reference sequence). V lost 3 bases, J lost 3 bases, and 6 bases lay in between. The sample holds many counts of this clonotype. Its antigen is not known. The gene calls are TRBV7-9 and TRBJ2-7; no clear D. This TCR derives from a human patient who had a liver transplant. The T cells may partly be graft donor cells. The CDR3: CASSFGDYEQYF. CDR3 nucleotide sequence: TGTGCCAGCAGCTTCGGAGACTACGAGCAGTACTTC.